These 24 T cell receptor beta chains share one sample of origin, sequenced in a study of cytomegalovirus exposure and HLA in healthy donors. PCR involved 60 Vbeta and 13 Jbeta primers. This table comes from immunoSEQ multiplex PCR, and its TCRdb copy is limited to in-frame clones, with some not included. Of fewer than 120,000 clones in the sample, 80% to 85% are singletons; the top ten hold less than 3%. Sequenced sample: PBMCs. These receptors came from a woman aged 60-70 years in good health and CMV-seropositive.

The V call is TRBV28, the J call TRBJ1-4, with a tentative D call TRBD1 (6 bases). The CDR3 loop spans 13 amino acids. The germline gives CDR1 MDHEN, CDR2 SYDVKM. The V and J ends lost 5 bases and 5 bases respectively, with 9 bases between them. CDR3: CASSAGANEKLFF. For the CDR3, the DNA is TGTGCCAGCAGTGCGGGGGCGAATGAAAAACTGTTTTTT.

In this sample, this clone turned up once. A junction end diverges from the germline sequence, so it may reflect a read error. The gene calls are TRBV18 and TRBJ2-1; TRBD1 aligns across 10 bases. Looked up from germline, CDR1 is KGHSH and CDR2 is LQKENI. This CDR3 has 11 amino acids. CDR3 DNA: TGTGCCAGCTCACCAGGACAGGGGGTAATCTTC. It codes for CASSPGQGVIF.

The chain combines TRBV7-2 with TRBJ2-1, with D perhaps TRBD1 (6 bases). The CDR3 spans 15 residues. V shed 5 bases and J shed 3 bases, with 14 bases lying between them. The germline gives CDR1 SGHTA, CDR2 FQGNSA. The CDR3 DNA reads as TGTGCCAGCAGCGAACAGGGAATTATCTACAATGAGCAGTTCTTC. Translated, it gives CASSEQGIIYNEQFF.

This chain uses TRBV12-5 with TRBJ2-1; D perhaps matches TRBD2 (5 bases). Per germline, CDR1 LGHNT and CDR2 FRNRAP. V was shortened by 1 base and J by 11 bases, with 9 bases between the two germline ends. This CDR3 contains 12 residues. CDR3 DNA: TGTGCTAGTGGTTTGGAGGGAGCGAAGCAGTTCTTC. This translates into CASGLEGAKQFF.

With regard to this clone: Within the sample, other DNA sequences also encode this same CDR3. This rearrangement joins TRBV28 to TRBJ2-7, with D perhaps TRBD1 (5 bases). The CDR3 runs to 14 residues. The germline V gene encodes CDR1 MDHEN and CDR2 SYDVKM. V dropped 5 bases and J dropped 4 bases, with 15 bases sitting between them. CDR3 sequence: CASSLGVKGYEQYF. In DNA form, the CDR3 reads TGTGCCAGCAGTCTAGGGGTGAAGGGGTACGAGCAGTACTTC.

The chain recombines TRBV19 with TRBJ2-1, with TRBD2 identical over 9 bases. V was clipped by 11 bases and J by 0 bases; unmatched bases: 11. The length of the CDR3 is 16 residues. Germline V gene sequence: CDR1 LNHDA, CDR2 SQIVND (reference sequence). The DNA for the CDR3 is TGTGCCTCCCAGCCTAGCGGGGTACTCTCCTACAATGAGCAGTTCTTC. Protein: CASQPSGVLSYNEQFF.

The chain recombines TRBV29-1 with TRBJ2-3; 7 nucleotides line up with TRBD1. This CDR3 region has 13 residues. CDR1 is SQVTM and CDR2 is ANQGSEA in the germline V gene. Trimming at V came to 6 bases and at J to 4 bases, leaving 7 bases not matched to a gene. CDR3: CSVGTALADTQYF. The CDR3 DNA reads as TGCAGCGTCGGGACAGCGTTGGCAGATACGCAGTATTTT.

The chain has TRBV9 and TRBJ1-3; perhaps TRBD1 as D (5 bases). The germline V gene encodes CDR1 SGDLS and CDR2 YYNGEE. Trimming shortened V by 3 bases and J by 0 bases, and 13 bases separated the two germline ends. The CDR3 is 16 amino acids. Here the CDR3 DNA reads TGTGCCAGCAGCGCGAGAGACAGCCTCTCTGGAAACACCATATATTTT. It specifies CASSARDSLSGNTIYF.

V and J are TRBV7-8 and TRBJ1-1; weak D call: TRBD1 (6 bases). CDR3 length: 14 amino acids. Germline V gene sequence: CDR1 SGHVS, CDR2 FQNEAQ. The V end lost 3 bases, the J end lost 5 bases, and 13 bases lay between the germline ends. CDR3 amino acids: CASSLGGGGTEAFF. CDR3 in DNA: TGTGCCAGCAGCTTGGGTGGGGGCGGAACTGAAGCTTTCTTT. The full variable domain, with the rest looked up from reference TRBV7-8 and TRBJ1-1, is GAGVSQSPRYKVAKRGQDVALRCDPISGHVSLFWYQQALGQGPEFLTYFQNEAQLDKSGLPSDRFFAERPEGSVSTLKIQRTQQEDSAVYLCASSLGGGGTEAFFGQGTRLTVV.

This chain connects TRBV18 to TRBJ1-5; the D is unclear. The CDR3 is 14 residues long. In germline, CDR1 is KGHSH, CDR2 LQKENI. Trimming cost V 8 bases and J 0 bases, with 11 bases left between them. The CDR3 sequence is CASTTSNSNQPQHF. In DNA, the CDR3 is TGTGCCAGCACGACATCGAATAGCAATCAGCCCCAGCATTTT.

This chain links TRBV5-4 with TRBJ2-3; D remains unclear. Germline loops: CDR1 SGHNT, CDR2 YYREEE (reference sequence). The CDR3 extends over 12 amino acids. Trimming removed 4 bases at V and 8 bases at J, with 11 bases between. The CDR3 DNA follows: TGTGCCAGCAGCAACCAAGATAGTACGCAGTATTTT. Protein: CASSNQDSTQYF.

V usage is TRBV4-1 and J usage is TRBJ2-7; D may be TRBD2 (6 bases). V was clipped by 1 base and J by 4 bases, with 11 bases between them. CDR1 and CDR2 from the germline V gene are MGHRA and YSYEKL. The CDR3 has 14 residues. The CDR3 region is CASSQVGGNYEQYF. DNA of the CDR3: TGCGCCAGCAGCCAAGTAGGAGGGAATTACGAGCAGTACTTC.

The CDR3 loop reads CASSLVGQVNQPQHF. CDR3 nucleotides: TGTGCCAGCAGTTTAGTCGGACAGGTCAATCAGCCCCAGCATTTT. The gene calls are TRBV27 and TRBJ1-5, with 7 bases lining up with TRBD1. CDR3 length equals 15 residues. Germline lookup yields CDR1 MNHEY and CDR2 SMNVEV (reference sequence). With 2 bases clipped from V and 3 bases from J, the junction kept 4 bases outside the gene matches.

The V call is TRBV7-6, the J call TRBJ2-7; TRBD1 is a possible D gene (5 bases). Germline V lookup: CDR1 SGHVS, CDR2 FNYEAQ. Trimming left V 1 base short and J 4 bases short, with 11 bases between. The CDR3 contains 14 residues. This chain's CDR3 is CASSLGGRVYEQYF. The CDR3 nucleotides read TGTGCCAGCAGCTTAGGTGGCAGGGTTTACGAGCAGTACTTC. The complete variable domain, with remaining parts taken from reference TRBV7-6 and TRBJ2-7, reads GAGVSQSPRYKVTKRGQDVALRCDPISGHVSLYWYRQALGQGPEFLTYFNYEAQQDKSGLPNDRFSAERPEGSISTLTIQRTEQRDSAMYRCASSLGGRVYEQYFGPGTRLTVT.

The V call is TRBV5-5, the J call TRBJ2-3; 7 bases are shared with TRBD1. The CDR3 is 13 residues long. Unmatched junction bases numbered 10, after V lost 4 bases and J lost 11 bases. CDR1 is SGHKS and CDR2 is YYEKEE in the germline V gene (reference sequence). The CDR3 here is CASSPPDRARQYF. The CDR3, as DNA: TGTGCCAGCAGCCCCCCCGACAGGGCCCGGCAGTATTTT.

The CDR3 is CSVRAGVVEQFF. CDR3 DNA sequence: TGCAGCGTTCGGGCGGGAGTGGTTGAGCAGTTCTTC. The V and J genes are TRBV29-1 and TRBJ2-1; 7 nucleotides match TRBD2. The J segment lost 9 bases and the V segment lost 5 bases, leaving 7 bases of the junction unmatched. Per the germline V gene, CDR1 is SQVTM and CDR2 is ANQGSEA. This CDR3 region has 12 residues.

J is TRBJ1-1 and V is TRBV9; D perhaps matches TRBD1 (5 bases). The CDR3 spans 17 residues. Trimming stripped 2 bases from V and 11 bases from J, with 28 bases between. Per germline, CDR1 SGDLS and CDR2 YYNGEE. The CDR3 bases are TGTGCCAGCAGCGTCGCTCCTCTGGGGGGGACCAGGGAAGCGGCTTTCTTT. Amino acids: CASSVAPLGGTREAAFF.

The rearrangement uses TRBV11-2 and TRBJ2-5; 11 nucleotides match TRBD2. J was trimmed by 6 bases and V by 4 bases; bases with no gene match: 7. This CDR3 is built from 15 residues. Per germline, CDR1 SGHAT and CDR2 FQNNGV. CDR3 nucleotide sequence: TGTGCCAGCAGCTCCCCTAGCGGGAGGTGGCAGACCCAGTACTTC. This gives the protein CASSSPSGRWQTQYF.

The chain joins TRBV7-9 to TRBJ1-5; D call uncertain. CDR3 length equals 14 residues. Germline loops: CDR1 SEHNR, CDR2 FQNEAQ (reference sequence). V dropped 3 bases and J dropped 5 bases, with 11 bases sitting between them. The DNA of the CDR3 is TGTGCCAGCAGCTTCGGAGGGCCCCATCAGCCCCAGCATTTT. It encodes CASSFGGPHQPQHF.

J is TRBJ1-2 and V is TRBV19; no firm D call. CDR1 LNHDA and CDR2 SQIVND come from the germline V gene (reference sequence). V was trimmed by 6 bases and J by 1 base, leaving 15 bases between them. This CDR3 region has 15 residues. CDR3 residues: CASSAAGNLNYGYTF. Written as DNA, the CDR3 is TGTGCCAGTAGCGCCGCGGGGAACCTTAACTATGGCTACACCTTC. The full variable domain, with the rest looked up from reference TRBV19 and TRBJ1-2, is DGGITQSPKYLFRKEGQNVTLSCEQNLNHDAMYWYRQDPGQGLRLIYYSQIVNDFQKGDIAEGYSVSREKKESFPLTVTSAQKNPTAFYLCASSAAGNLNYGYTFGSGTRLTVV.

The J gene is TRBJ1-5, the V gene TRBV19, with D unclear. Trimming stripped 4 bases from V and 0 bases from J, with 10 bases between. Per germline, CDR1 LNHDA and CDR2 SQIVND (reference sequence). CDR3 length equals 15 residues. CDR3 sequence: CASSTHRNSNQPQHF. The CDR3 DNA sequence: TGTGCCAGTAGTACACACAGAAATAGCAATCAGCCCCAGCATTTT.

This rearrangement joins TRBV19 to TRBJ1-2; 9 bases are a match to TRBD1. This CDR3 comprises 14 residues. Germline V gene lookup returns CDR1 LNHDA and CDR2 SQIVND (reference sequence). Trimming at V came to 6 bases and at J to 8 bases, leaving 10 bases not matched to a gene. CDR3 loop: CASRISQGAEGYTF. The CDR3 DNA reads TGTGCCAGTAGAATATCACAGGGGGCGGAAGGCTACACCTTC.

The chain carries TRBV5-1 and TRBJ1-1; D gene uncertain. Trimming stripped 4 bases from V and 2 bases from J, with 9 bases between. The CDR3 loop spans 13 amino acids. The germline V gene encodes CDR1 SGHRS and CDR2 YFSETQ. The CDR3 DNA is TGCGCCAGCAGCGGGCCTGGAAACACTGAAGCTTTCTTT. Translating gives CASSGPGNTEAFF.

The chain recombines TRBV2 with TRBJ2-1, with TRBD2 matching 10 bases. CDR1 and CDR2 from the germline V gene are SNHLY and FYNNEI. The V and J ends lost 2 bases and 7 bases, in that order; junction bases with no gene match: 14. The CDR3 totals 18 residues. The CDR3 here is CASSERSLAGDGVNEQFF. CDR3 nucleotides: TGTGCCAGCAGTGAAAGGAGTCTAGCGGGAGATGGGGTTAATGAGCAGTTCTTC.